This entry describes one T cell receptor (beta chain). Its matching antigen is unknown. This specimen belongs to a study of T cells expressing NK-cell markers. Overall study: Just one sequenced donor of eight was HCMV-seronegative, while seven were seropositive.

Regarding the study as a whole: The study found these clonotypes also leading the CD3+CD56-NKG2C+ fraction in a few donors. Dominant NKG2C+ clonotypes made up roughly 1.0-7.0% of CD8+ T cells in over five donors.

Germline CDR1 SGHNT, CDR2 YYREEE (reference sequence). The CDR3 is 15 residues long. 5'RACE template switching with UMIs generated TCR beta cDNA. TCRdb re-analyzed the 5' RACE reads; it lists each CDR3 protein once, without DNA. This sample's clone table lists 140,000 or so distinct CDR3 sequences. The chain uses TRBV5-4 and TRBJ2-5; the TCRdb call, TRBD2, lacks DNA for checking. The sample taken for sequencing was blood T cells: a sorted CD56 or NKG2C T cell subset, CD4+ or CD8+ T cells, or bulk PBMC T cells (not recorded which). The TCR comes from a man aged 18 to 35 in good health. The CDR3 is CASSGTGLLGETQYF.